This entry features one T cell receptor (beta chain) sequence. The data were taken from a study of T cell changes during pregnancy in multiple sclerosis. The V gene's germline CDR1 is ENHRY and CDR2 SYGVKD. V lost 6 bases to trimming and J lost 1 base, with 9 bases between them. The CDR3 extends over 13 amino acids. The repertoire was sequenced with immunoSEQ multiplex PCR; TCRdb's copy has only in-frame clones and lacks some. Of about 93,000 clones in the sample, about 92% were seen once. The sequence derives from a female donor with multiple sclerosis, enrolled in a pregnancy study. Sample: peripheral blood, taken after pregnancy. The V gene is TRBV10-3, the J gene TRBJ1-1, with TRBD1 as a possible D gene (5 bases). The CDR3 loop is CAISGQGNTEAFF. The CDR3 DNA sequence: TGTGCCATCAGCGGACAAGGGAACACTGAAGCTTTCTTT.